The 17 T cell receptor beta chains listed next were all sequenced from one sample in a study of blood T cell repertoires in COVID-19. Profiled with immunoSEQ multiplex PCR; TCRdb holds only in-frame clones, not every one. Of 90,000 to 130,000 clones in the sample, around 80% were seen once. Sequencing was done on a sample of peripheral blood. These receptors all come from a woman at least 80 years old with acute or convalescent COVID-19.

V and J are TRBV2 and TRBJ2-2; 9 positions agree with TRBD1. From germline, CDR1 is SNHLY and CDR2 FYNNEI. The CDR3 sequence is 15 residues long. The ends lost 8 bases at V and 5 bases at J; junction bases unmatched: 9. The CDR3 region has the DNA TGTGCCAGCGGGGGTGGGACAGGGAGGACCGGGGAGCTGTTTTTT. Translated, it gives CASGGGTGRTGELFF.

V usage is TRBV6-2 or TRBV6-3 and J usage is TRBJ2-7, with D possibly TRBD1 on 5 matching bases. V lost 0 bases and J 6 bases, leaving 9 bases between the germline ends. Germline V lookup: CDR1 MNHEY, CDR2 SVGEGT. The CDR3 covers 13 residues. In DNA form, the CDR3 reads TGTGCCAGCAGTTACTCCCAGGGTTCCGAGCAGTACTTC. Its translation is CASSYSQGSEQYF.

V usage is TRBV2 and J usage is TRBJ2-1, with a weak D call TRBD2 (5 bases). Germline V gene lookup returns CDR1 SNHLY and CDR2 FYNNEI. The CDR3 is made up of 14 amino acids. V lost 7 bases and J 7 bases, leaving 17 bases between the germline ends. CDR3 in DNA: TGTGCCAGCACCGTGGACGGGATGGGTAATGAGCAGTTCTTC. Its translation is CASTVDGMGNEQFF.

The V call is TRBV6-2 or TRBV6-3, the J call TRBJ2-7; TRBD2 aligns across 10 bases. This CDR3 region has 15 residues. After removal of 0 bases from V and 4 bases from J, the junction contained 3 bases not matched to a gene. CDR1 and CDR2 (germline): MNHEY, SVGEGT. DNA of the CDR3: TGTGCCAGCAGTTACTCGGCTAGCGGGAGTTACGAGCAGTACTTC. Translating it yields CASSYSASGSYEQYF.

This chain links TRBV21-1 with TRBJ1-3; the DNA was not used to check the table's D call, TRBD1. TRBV21-1 represents a pseudogene. The CDR3 is made up of 17 amino acids. Here the CDR3 DNA reads TGTGCCAGCAGCAAAGAAGACAGGGCCCTCTCTGGAAACACCATATATTTT. Its protein product is CASSKEDRALSGNTIYF.

The chain recombines TRBV7-2 with TRBJ2-1, with 11 bases fitting TRBD2. J was trimmed by 15 bases and V by 3 bases; bases with no gene match: 4. This CDR3 is 12 amino acids long. The germline V gene has CDR1 SGHTA and CDR2 FQGNSA. The CDR3 DNA reads TGTGCCAGCAGCTTTGATAGCGGGGGGGGGTTCTTC. Residues: CASSFDSGGGFF. The entire variable domain, with the rest obtained from reference TRBV7-2 and TRBJ2-1, is as follows: GAGVSQSPSNKVTEKGKDVELRCDPISGHTALYWYRQSLGQGLEFLIYFQGNSAPDKSGLPSDRFSAERTGGSVSTLTIQRTQQEDSAVYLCASSFDSGGGFFGPGTRLTVL.

The chain joins TRBV7-9 to TRBJ1-2, with no clear D. Trimming took 1 base from V and 0 from J, leaving 12 bases between them. Germline V gene lookup returns CDR1 SEHNR and CDR2 FQNEAQ (reference sequence). The CDR3 contains 16 residues. The CDR3 protein is CASSLGTEPTNYGYTF. CDR3 in DNA: TGTGCCAGCAGCTTAGGAACAGAGCCTACTAACTATGGCTACACCTTC.

The chain joins TRBV27 to TRBJ2-5; D perhaps matches TRBD2 (7 bases). CDR1 is MNHEY and CDR2 is SMNVEV in the germline V gene (reference sequence). The CDR3 has 16 residues. Trimming left V 9 bases short and J 5 bases short, with 25 bases between. DNA of the CDR3: TGTGCCAGTAAAACGACCCGGGGGGCAAGTTGGGAGACCCAGTACTTC. Translation gives CASKTTRGASWETQYF.

The chain links TRBV19 to TRBJ1-5; perhaps TRBD1 as D (5 bases). V was shortened by 6 bases and J by 1 base, with 13 bases between the two germline ends. CDR1 and CDR2 from the germline V gene are LNHDA and SQIVND (reference sequence). The CDR3 totals 15 residues. CDR3 protein: CASRELAGSNQPQHF. CDR3 coding DNA: TGTGCCAGTAGAGAGTTAGCAGGGAGCAATCAGCCCCAGCATTTT.

A few counts support this clone. This sequence joins TRBV6-5 and TRBJ2-2; possible D gene TRBD1, 5 bases. The germline V gene has CDR1 MNHEY and CDR2 SVGAGI. Trimming cost V 6 bases and J 3 bases, with 11 bases left between them. The CDR3 covers 14 residues. CDR3 bases: TGTGCCAGCAGGGCAGGGTCCGACACCGGGGAGCTGTTTTTT. It codes for CASRAGSDTGELFF.

This chain links TRBV28 with TRBJ1-2, with unresolved D. The CDR3 sequence is 12 residues long. The germline CDR1 and CDR2 sequences are MDHEN and SYDVKM. Deletions cut 7 bases from V and 7 bases from J, with 13 bases between. The CDR3 loop reads CASTSPGSGYTF. CDR3 nucleotide sequence: TGTGCCAGCACCTCACCTGGCAGTGGCTACACCTTC.

DNA of the CDR3: TGCGCCAGCAGCCAAGAGGGCGGCGGGACAGATACGCAGTATTTT. Amino acid sequence: CASSQEGGGTDTQYF. The gene calls are TRBV4-1 and TRBJ2-3, with D possibly TRBD2 on 5 matching bases. V was clipped by 0 bases and J by 3 bases, with 10 bases between them. This CDR3 is built from 15 residues. Germline values: CDR1 MGHRA, CDR2 YSYEKL.

This clone has just one count. Here the CDR3 reads CATSFTQAGGRTDTQYF. The CDR3 DNA reads as TGTGCCACCAGCTTTACCCAAGCGGGAGGGCGCACAGATACGCAGTATTTT. The V call is TRBV27, the J call TRBJ2-3, with TRBD2 identical over 10 bases. The germline V gene encodes CDR1 MNHEY and CDR2 SMNVEV (reference sequence). This CDR3 has 17 residues. V lost 10 bases to trimming and J lost 1 base; unmatched junction nucleotides: 14.

This chain uses TRBV14 with TRBJ2-2; tentative D call: TRBD2 (5 bases). Germline V CDR1 and CDR2: SGHDN, FVKESK. V was clipped by 2 bases and J by 1 base, with 14 bases between them. CDR3 length: 17 amino acids. The CDR3 reads CASSQSLGEGNTGELFF. In nucleotides, the CDR3 is TGTGCCAGCAGCCAATCCCTCGGGGAAGGGAACACCGGGGAGCTGTTTTTT.

This chain joins TRBV7-9 and TRBJ2-1; TRBD2 might be the D (7 bases). Trimming stripped 5 bases from V and 7 bases from J, with 18 bases between. The CDR3 runs to 15 residues. Germline loops: CDR1 SEHNR, CDR2 FQNEAQ (reference sequence). The CDR3 reads CASSPRIGGGNEQFF. The CDR3 DNA reads TGTGCCAGCAGCCCACGCATAGGGGGGGGAAATGAGCAGTTCTTC.

V usage is TRBV5-1 and J usage is TRBJ2-1; perhaps TRBD2 as D (6 bases). CDR1 is SGHRS, CDR2 YFSETQ, per germline. CDR3 length equals 15 residues. V was trimmed by 4 bases and J by 1 base, leaving 12 bases between them. The CDR3 loop is CASSAGSGSYNEQFF. DNA of the CDR3: TGCGCCAGCAGCGCGGGCAGCGGGTCCTACAATGAGCAGTTCTTC. Full variable domain (rest looked up from reference TRBV5-1 and TRBJ2-1): KAGVTQTPRYLIKTRGQQVTLSCSPISGHRSVSWYQQTPGQGLQFLFEYFSETQRNKGNFPGRFSGRQFSNSRSEMNVSTLELGDSALYLCASSAGSGSYNEQFFGPGTRLTVL.

The chain recombines TRBV19 with TRBJ2-7; TRBD1 is a possible D gene (5 bases). The CDR3 has 15 residues. Germline V CDR1 and CDR2: LNHDA, SQIVND (reference sequence). V was shortened by 5 bases and J by 4 bases, with 18 bases between the two germline ends. The CDR3 DNA sequence: TGTGCCAGTAGTTCCCAGTTAGGGGTATTTTACGAGCAGTACTTC. This gives the protein CASSSQLGVFYEQYF.